Each of the 26 T cell receptor beta chains below was sequenced from the same sample in a study of OX40 agonist ivuxolimab in advanced cancers. Clones were read by immunoSEQ multiplex PCR, and TCRdb kept only the in-frame ones, dropping some. The table records more than 80,000 clones, about 90% of them present only once. The sequencing used CD4+ or CD8+ T cells sorted from blood, collected in a trial of the OX40 agonist ivuxolimab. These receptors were taken from an adult with an advanced solid tumor such as melanoma, head and neck, liver or kidney cancer.

V and J are TRBV11-2 and TRBJ2-3; 7 bases line up with TRBD2. CDR3 length: 16 residues. Per the germline V gene, CDR1 is SGHAT and CDR2 is FQNNGV. With V trimmed by 6 bases and J by 3 bases, 12 bases remained unmatched. CDR3 bases: TGTGCCAGCAGGACCTGGGGTGGGAGGGAGACAGATACGCAGTATTTT. It specifies CASRTWGGRETDTQYF.

V is TRBV2 and J is TRBJ1-1; tentative D call: TRBD1 (6 bases). The CDR3 is made up of 15 amino acids. From germline, CDR1 is SNHLY and CDR2 FYNNEI. With 7 bases removed from V and 5 bases from J, the gap between germline ends came to 20 bases. The CDR3 protein is CASTLGGPGVTEAFF. In nucleotides, the CDR3 is TGTGCCAGCACCTTGGGGGGCCCCGGCGTGACTGAAGCTTTCTTT.

The chain links TRBV7-2 to TRBJ2-1, with TRBD2 matching over 9 bases. This CDR3 contains 15 residues. Trimming at V came to 5 bases and at J to 7 bases, leaving 9 bases not matched to a gene. Germline V gene data show CDR1 as SGHTA and CDR2 as FQGNSA. CDR3 in amino acids: CASSQHSGRGNEQFF. CDR3 bases: TGTGCCAGCAGCCAACATAGCGGGAGAGGGAATGAGCAGTTCTTC.

Only one count was recorded for this clone. The chain couples TRBV18 to TRBJ2-2, with 13 bases lining up with TRBD2. Germline V gene data show CDR1 as KGHSH and CDR2 as LQKENI. The CDR3 has 18 amino acids. Losses at the gene ends were 6 bases for V and 4 bases for J; bases not matched to a gene: 11. The CDR3 DNA follows: TGTGCCAGCTCGGCGCCACCGGGACTAGCGGGATTCACCGGGGAGCTGTTTTTT. It specifies CASSAPPGLAGFTGELFF.

This clone was found once. V usage is TRBV30 and J usage is TRBJ1-1; D unresolved. Trimming shortened V by 1 base and J by 0 bases, and 12 bases separated the two germline ends. Germline-derived CDR1 and CDR2 are GTSNPN and SVGIG (reference sequence). The CDR3 is made up of 15 amino acids. The CDR3 DNA follows: TGTGCCTGGAGTGAGGGTATCCACTTGAACACTGAAGCTTTCTTT. Translation gives CAWSEGIHLNTEAFF.

The CDR3 DNA is TGTGCCAGCAGCTTGGAACAGGGGACTTTACGGCAGCCCCAGCATTTT. As protein: CASSLEQGTLRQPQHF. The chain recombines TRBV5-8 with TRBJ1-5; 7 nucleotides agree with TRBD1. Unmatched junction bases numbered 10, after V lost 0 bases and J lost 7 bases. Germline V lookup: CDR1 SGHTS, CDR2 YDEGEE. The length of the CDR3 is 16 residues.

The chain uses TRBV19 and TRBJ2-2; the match to TRBD1 covers 7 bases. Unmatched junction bases numbered 3, after V lost 5 bases and J lost 0 bases. The CDR3 contains 15 residues. In germline, CDR1 is LNHDA, CDR2 SQIVND (reference sequence). The CDR3 loop is CASSSGTANTGELFF. The CDR3 region has the DNA TGTGCCAGTAGTTCCGGGACAGCGAACACCGGGGAGCTGTTTTTT.

V and J are TRBV5-4 and TRBJ1-2; 10 bases are shared with TRBD1. Trimming removed 4 bases from V and 1 base from J; junction bases left unmatched: 4. CDR1 SGHNT and CDR2 YYREEE come from the germline V gene (reference sequence). The CDR3 extends over 15 amino acids. The CDR3 coding sequence is TGTGCCAGCAGCGCGGACAGGGGGTATAACTATGGCTACACCTTC. Translating gives CASSADRGYNYGYTF.

The count of this clone is one. V usage is TRBV5-6 and J usage is TRBJ2-3; 9 nucleotides align to TRBD1. This CDR3 has 15 residues. CDR1 and CDR2 from the germline V gene are SGHDT and YYEEEE. V shed 2 bases and J 5 bases; nucleotides not matched to a gene: 6. CDR3 DNA: TGTGCCAGCAGCTTCAAACAGGGGGCAGGAGATACGCAGTATTTT. The encoded protein is CASSFKQGAGDTQYF.

V gene TRBV6-6 combines with J gene TRBJ1-2; D unclear. The CDR3 has 14 residues. Germline CDR1 MNHNY, CDR2 SVGAGI (reference sequence). Deletions cut 0 bases from V and 5 bases from J, with 10 bases between. The CDR3 coding sequence is TGTGCCAGCAGTTACTCCGGCGGCTTATATGGCTACACCTTC. Encoded protein: CASSYSGGLYGYTF.

The chain couples TRBV19 to TRBJ2-7, with a weak D call TRBD2 (6 bases). CDR1 LNHDA and CDR2 SQIVND come from the germline V gene (reference sequence). The germline V and J ends were trimmed by 6 bases and 0 bases, with 15 bases remaining between them. This CDR3 spans 15 amino acids. This CDR3 is CASRTTSGGSYEQYF. The CDR3 DNA is TGTGCCAGTAGAACGACCTCCGGGGGCTCCTACGAGCAGTACTTC.

The chain recombines TRBV7-6 with TRBJ1-3; unclear D gene. V was pared by 3 bases and J by 0 bases, with 9 bases between. The germline gives CDR1 SGHVS, CDR2 FNYEAQ. This CDR3 comprises 15 residues. CDR3 in DNA: TGTGCCAGCAGCTTCTCTCGAGACTCTGGAAACACCATATATTTT. Residues: CASSFSRDSGNTIYF.

The chain has TRBV30 and TRBJ2-3, with a weak D call TRBD1 (5 bases). The CDR3 contains 16 residues. In germline, CDR1 is GTSNPN, CDR2 SVGIG (reference sequence). V lost 1 base and J lost 4, with 18 bases in between. CDR3 residues: CAWSAVQQRGADTQYF. CDR3 nucleotide sequence: TGTGCCTGGAGTGCGGTGCAGCAAAGGGGCGCAGATACGCAGTATTTT.

The gene calls are TRBV7-2 and TRBJ2-1, with 12 bases identical to TRBD2. Trimming took 5 bases from V and 7 from J; bases not matched to a gene: 6. The CDR3 length is 15 residues. Per the germline V gene, CDR1 is SGHTA and CDR2 is FQGNSA. The DNA of the CDR3 is TGTGCCAGCAGCCCCGGACTAGCGGGATCGAATGAGCAGTTCTTC. As protein: CASSPGLAGSNEQFF. Combining the CDR3 with reference TRBV7-2 and TRBJ2-1 gives the whole variable domain GAGVSQSPSNKVTEKGKDVELRCDPISGHTALYWYRQSLGQGLEFLIYFQGNSAPDKSGLPSDRFSAERTGGSVSTLTIQRTQQEDSAVYLCASSPGLAGSNEQFFGPGTRLTVL.

On this clone itself: The junction departs from the called germline gene at one end, perhaps through a read error. The rearrangement joins TRBV5-1 to TRBJ2-1; 7 nucleotides line up with TRBD2. CDR3 length equals 13 residues. Per germline, CDR1 SGHRS and CDR2 YFSETQ. CDR3 residues: CASSLQVEGGRVF. For the CDR3, the DNA is TGCGCCAGCAGCTTGCAGGTCGAGGGAGGGAGAGTCTTC.

This chain uses TRBV6-1 with TRBJ1-6; no reliable D call. The CDR3 is made up of 12 amino acids. Germline V gene data show CDR1 as MNHNS and CDR2 as SASEGT. V lost 7 bases and J 10 bases, leaving 11 bases between the germline ends. The CDR3 coding sequence is TGTGCCAGCAAAGTGGAAGGGTCACCCCTCCACTTT. Translated, it gives CASKVEGSPLHF.

The chain carries TRBV5-4 and TRBJ1-2; 10 bases line up with TRBD1. The trim removed 5 bases at V and 2 bases at J, leaving 3 bases unmatched. In germline, CDR1 is SGHNT, CDR2 YYREEE (reference sequence). The CDR3 runs 14 residues. The CDR3 sequence: CASRMTGGNYGYTF. As DNA, the CDR3 is TGTGCCAGCAGAATGACAGGGGGCAACTATGGCTACACCTTC.

In DNA, the CDR3 is TGTGCCAGTAACGGGGGGCCCCGGGCGGTTGGTGAAGCTTTCTTT. It specifies CASNGGPRAVGEAFF. The chain employs TRBV19 and TRBJ1-1, with D tentatively TRBD1 (6 bases). Trimming removed 7 bases from V and 7 bases from J, with 22 bases in between. The germline CDR1 and CDR2 sequences are LNHDA and SQIVND (reference sequence). The CDR3 is made up of 15 amino acids.

The chain's CDR3 is CASSLLGTWSEQYF. CDR3 DNA: TGTGCCAGCAGTTTATTAGGGACTTGGAGCGAGCAGTACTTC. This chain uses TRBV28 with TRBJ2-7; maybe TRBD2 (6 bases). Germline values: CDR1 MDHEN, CDR2 SYDVKM. Trimming cost V 1 base and J 6 bases, with 13 bases left between them. This CDR3 contains 14 residues.

This clone was observed a few times. This sequence joins TRBV4-2 and TRBJ2-2; D not certain. Germline lookup yields CDR1 LGHNA and CDR2 YNFKEQ. This CDR3 is built from 14 residues. The germline V and J ends were trimmed by 1 base and 5 bases, with 8 bases remaining between them. DNA for the CDR3: TGTGCCAGCAGCCAAGGGTCGGGTACCGGGGAGCTGTTTTTT. Its translation is CASSQGSGTGELFF.

The rearrangement uses TRBV28 and TRBJ2-7; D possibly corresponds to TRBD2 (6 bases). V was trimmed by 5 bases and J by 5 bases, leaving 19 bases between them. The CDR3 runs 15 residues. Germline V gives CDR1 MDHEN, CDR2 SYDVKM. The CDR3 is CASSVLVGSNDEQYF. In DNA, the CDR3 is TGTGCCAGCAGTGTTCTAGTCGGGAGCAACGACGAGCAGTACTTC. The whole variable domain, filled in from reference TRBV28 and TRBJ2-7, reads DVKVTQSSRYLVKRTGEKVFLECVQDMDHENMFWYRQDPGLGLRLIYFSYDVKMKEKGDIPEGYSVSREKKERFSLILESASTNQTSMYLCASSVLVGSNDEQYFGPGTRLTVT.

This clone was found once. The chain uses TRBV5-6 and TRBJ2-4, with D uncertain. The CDR3 totals 14 residues. CDR1 is SGHDT, CDR2 YYEEEE, per germline. Trimming took 4 bases from V and 3 from J, leaving 11 bases between them. The CDR3, as DNA: TGTGCCAGCAGCCCGACGCATATCAAAAACATTCAGTACTTC. Amino acids: CASSPTHIKNIQYF.

The chain employs TRBV19 and TRBJ2-6; 7 positions agree with TRBD2. Trimming took 7 bases from V and 0 from J; bases not matched to a gene: 6. The CDR3 loop spans 16 amino acids. CDR1 and CDR2 (germline): LNHDA, SQIVND (reference sequence). CDR3 bases: TGTGCCAGTACTGCGGGAGTAACCTCTGGGGCCAACGTCCTGACTTTC. This encodes CASTAGVTSGANVLTF.

Concerning this clone: The sample has other DNA sequences that encode this CDR3 too. V gene TRBV4-1 combines with J gene TRBJ1-2, with TRBD1 matching 8 bases. The germline V gene has CDR1 MGHRA and CDR2 YSYEKL. V lost 0 bases, J lost 5 bases, and 2 bases stayed unmatched. This CDR3 is 14 amino acids long. CDR3 residues: CASSQEGQAYGYTF. The DNA of the CDR3 is TGCGCCAGCAGCCAAGAGGGACAGGCTTATGGCTACACCTTC.

The gene calls are TRBV5-1 and TRBJ2-2; a possible D gene is TRBD1 (6 bases). This CDR3 has 14 amino acids. The V end lost 4 bases, the J end lost 6 bases, and 13 bases lay between the germline ends. CDR1 is SGHRS, CDR2 YFSETQ, per germline. The CDR3 protein is CASSLGQLAGELFF. CDR3 sequence (DNA): TGCGCCAGCAGCCTCGGACAGCTGGCCGGGGAGCTGTTTTTT.

In its sample, this clone was seen once. The chain combines TRBV2 with TRBJ2-1, with TRBD2 matching 12 bases. Losses at the gene ends were 7 bases for V and 9 bases for J; bases not matched to a gene: 4. In germline, CDR1 is SNHLY, CDR2 FYNNEI. This CDR3 is 13 amino acids long. The CDR3 region has the DNA TGTGCCAGCAAACTAGCGGGAGGACGTGAGCAGTTCTTC. It codes for CASKLAGGREQFF. Combining the CDR3 with reference TRBV2 and TRBJ2-1 gives the whole variable domain EPEVTQTPSHQVTQMGQEVILRCVPISNHLYFYWYRQILGQKVEFLVSFYNNEISEKSEIFDDQFSVERPDGSNFTLKIRSTKLEDSAMYFCASKLAGGREQFFGPGTRLTVL.